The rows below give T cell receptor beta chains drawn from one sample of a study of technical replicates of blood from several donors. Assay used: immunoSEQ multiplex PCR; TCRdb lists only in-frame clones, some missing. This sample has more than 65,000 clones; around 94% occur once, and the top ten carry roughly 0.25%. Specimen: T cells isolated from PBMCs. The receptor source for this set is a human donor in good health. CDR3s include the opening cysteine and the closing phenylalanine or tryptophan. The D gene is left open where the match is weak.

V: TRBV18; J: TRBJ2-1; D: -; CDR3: CASSPLGGGSYNEQFF; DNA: TGTGCCAGCTCACCACTCGGGGGAGGCTCCTACAATGAGCAGTTCTTC
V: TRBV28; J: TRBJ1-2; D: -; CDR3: CASSFGQRLSGYTF; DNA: TGTGCCAGCAGTTTTGGACAGCGGTTGAGTGGCTACACCTTC
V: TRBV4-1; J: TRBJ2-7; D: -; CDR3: CASSQEEGYEQYF; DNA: TGCGCCAGCAGCCAAGAGGAGGGCTACGAGCAGTACTTC
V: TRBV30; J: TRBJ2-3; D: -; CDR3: CAWGLGLLTDTQYF; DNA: TGTGCCTGGGGCCTCGGACTGCTCACAGATACGCAGTATTTT
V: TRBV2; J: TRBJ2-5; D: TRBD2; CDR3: CATARASGRPLGETQYF; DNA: TGTGCCACCGCCCGGGCTAGCGGGAGGCCCCTGGGTGAGACCCAGTACTTC
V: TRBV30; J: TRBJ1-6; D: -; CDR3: CAWSVDGYSPLHF; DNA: TGTGCCTGGAGTGTAGACGGGTATTCACCCCTCCACTTT
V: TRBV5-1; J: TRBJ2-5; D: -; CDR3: CASREVYRGREETQYF; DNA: TGCGCCAGCAGGGAAGTATACAGGGGTCGGGAGGAGACCCAGTACTTC
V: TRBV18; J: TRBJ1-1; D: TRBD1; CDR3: CASSPKTGPVSTEAFF; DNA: TGTGCCAGCTCACCAAAGACAGGGCCAGTATCGACTGAAGCTTTCTTT
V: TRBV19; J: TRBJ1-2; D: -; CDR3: CASSLSEAYYGYTF; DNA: TGTGCCAGTAGTCTGAGCGAGGCTTACTATGGCTACACCTTC
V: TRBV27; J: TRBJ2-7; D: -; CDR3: CASSIPGTQGGYEQYF; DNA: TGTGCCAGCAGTATACCCGGGACTCAGGGAGGCTACGAGCAGTACTTC
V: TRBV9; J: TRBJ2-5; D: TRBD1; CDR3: CASSVLQGEETQYF; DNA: TGTGCCAGCAGCGTATTACAGGGGGAAGAGACCCAGTACTTC
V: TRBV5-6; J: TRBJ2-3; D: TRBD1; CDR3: CASSWDREGTDTQYF; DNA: TGTGCCAGCAGCTGGGACAGGGAAGGAACAGATACGCAGTATTTT
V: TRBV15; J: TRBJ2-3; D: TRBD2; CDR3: CATSRETSVTDTQYF; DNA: TGTGCCACCAGCAGAGAAACTAGCGTAACAGATACGCAGTATTTT
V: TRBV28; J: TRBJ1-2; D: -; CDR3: CASRANYGYTF; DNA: TGTGCCAGCAGGGCAAACTATGGCTACACCTTC
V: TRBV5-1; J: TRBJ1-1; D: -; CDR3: CASSLGPGITFLPEAFF; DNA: TGCGCCAGCAGCCTAGGTCCGGGTATTACATTTCTTCCTGAAGCTTTCTTT
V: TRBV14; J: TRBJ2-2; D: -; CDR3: CASSHSGTGELFF; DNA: TGTGCCAGCAGCCACTCAGGCACCGGGGAGCTGTTTTTT